The 21 T cell receptor beta chains presented below share a single source sample, sequenced in a study of shared clonotypes between healthy human individuals. The repertoire was sequenced with immunoSEQ multiplex PCR; TCRdb's copy has only in-frame clones and lacks some. The profile shows fewer than 1.4 million clones, 70% to 80% of them singletons. The sequenced material came from memory CD4+ T cells from PBMCs. Subset meaning: CD45RA-negative fraction. The receptors were gathered from a man aged 18 to 30 in good health. Some clones in this sample may be carry-over from other donors' samples.

V and J are TRBV30 and TRBJ2-1, with 8 bases lining up with TRBD2. V was clipped by 0 bases and J by 3 bases; unmatched bases: 7. This CDR3 spans 16 amino acids. The germline CDR1 and CDR2 sequences are GTSNPN and SVGIG (reference sequence). The CDR3 here is CAWSVLLAGLYNEQFF. Written as DNA, the CDR3 is TGTGCCTGGAGTGTACTTCTAGCGGGCCTCTACAATGAGCAGTTCTTC.

The chain combines TRBV19 with TRBJ1-3; D gene ambiguous. CDR1 and CDR2 from the germline V gene are LNHDA and SQIVND (reference sequence). The CDR3 has 14 amino acids. The V end lost 5 bases, the J end lost 2 bases, and 10 bases lay between the germline ends. In DNA, the CDR3 is TGTGCCAGTAGTCAGCAGTCCCCTGGAAACACCATATATTTT. Its protein is CASSQQSPGNTIYF.

The rearrangement links TRBV30 to TRBJ1-1; D gene unclear. The V end was cut by 4 bases, the J end by 1 base, with 10 bases between. The CDR3 is 13 residues long. Germline-derived CDR1 and CDR2 are GTSNPN and SVGIG (reference sequence). CDR3 in amino acids: CAWIIRRNTEAFF. The CDR3 DNA is TGTGCCTGGATTATCAGGAGGAACACTGAAGCTTTCTTT. Based on the CDR3 plus reference TRBV30 and TRBJ1-1, the full variable domain is SQTIHQWPATLVQPVGSPLSLECTVEGTSNPNLYWYRQAAGRGLQLLFYSVGIGQISSEVPQNLSASRPQDRQFILSSKKLLLSDSGFYLCAWIIRRNTEAFFGQGTRLTVV.

V gene TRBV30 combines with J gene TRBJ1-4; D is perhaps TRBD1 (6 bases). The CDR3 sequence is 16 residues long. CDR1 GTSNPN and CDR2 SVGIG come from the germline V gene (reference sequence). Trimming stripped 1 base from V and 6 bases from J, with 18 bases between. CDR3 DNA: TGTGCCTGGAGTGGTGTTAGGACAGCGGGTTATGAAAAACTGTTTTTT. Its translation: CAWSGVRTAGYEKLFF.

This clone has ten or more counts. The same CDR3 is also encoded by other DNA sequences in this sample. The chain uses TRBV29-1 and TRBJ1-3; 8 nucleotides agree with TRBD1. With 7 bases clipped from V and 1 base from J, the junction kept 3 bases outside the gene matches. From germline, CDR1 is SQVTM and CDR2 ANQGSEA. This CDR3 contains 13 residues. CDR3 DNA: TGCAGCGCTCGACAGGGGTCTGGAAACACCATATATTTT. Encoded protein: CSARQGSGNTIYF.

The chain's CDR3 is CATCVGGFYYGYTF. The CDR3 nucleotides read TGTGCCACCTGTGTTGGGGGGTTTTACTATGGCTACACCTTC. The chain joins TRBV28 to TRBJ1-2; D perhaps matches TRBD1 (5 bases). Germline V lookup: CDR1 MDHEN, CDR2 SYDVKM. V lost 10 bases to trimming and J lost 3 bases, with 18 bases between them. The CDR3 is made up of 14 amino acids.

The chain employs TRBV19 and TRBJ2-7, with 8 nucleotides matching TRBD2. Trimming cost V 6 bases and J 2 bases; bases outside gene matches: 21. This CDR3 is built from 19 residues. Germline V gene data show CDR1 as LNHDA and CDR2 as SQIVND (reference sequence). CDR3 protein: CASSHRSMKGTSGPYEQYF. CDR3 DNA: TGTGCCAGTAGCCATAGGTCAATGAAGGGTACTAGCGGCCCCTACGAGCAGTACTTC.

The rearrangement links TRBV29-1 to TRBJ2-1, with TRBD1 as a possible D gene (5 bases). From germline, CDR1 is SQVTM and CDR2 ANQGSEA. With 8 bases removed from V and 9 bases from J, the gap between germline ends came to 17 bases. The CDR3 contains 12 residues. Here the CDR3 reads CSFLGDGREQFF. The CDR3 coding sequence is TGCAGCTTCTTAGGGGATGGGCGTGAGCAGTTCTTC.

This rearrangement joins TRBV7-8 to TRBJ1-5, with a tentative D call TRBD1 (5 bases). This CDR3 is 17 amino acids long. Germline CDR1 SGHVS, CDR2 FQNEAQ. Between the trimmed V and J ends, which lost 2 bases and 3 bases, there was a span of 17 bases. CDR3 bases: TGTGCCAGCAGCTTATTTGCCGGGGACGGCCTCAATCAGCCCCAGCATTTT. Translating it yields CASSLFAGDGLNQPQHF. The variable domain in full, completed from reference TRBV7-8 and TRBJ1-5, reads GAGVSQSPRYKVAKRGQDVALRCDPISGHVSLFWYQQALGQGPEFLTYFQNEAQLDKSGLPSDRFFAERPEGSVSTLKIQRTQQEDSAVYLCASSLFAGDGLNQPQHFGDGTRLSIL.

The J gene is TRBJ2-5, the V gene TRBV18; 10 nucleotides match TRBD2. CDR1 is KGHSH and CDR2 is LQKENI in the germline V gene. This CDR3 has 17 residues. V was clipped by 1 base and J by 5 bases; unmatched bases: 10. The chain's CDR3 is CASSPLPSGSQGETQYF. CDR3 bases: TGTGCCAGCTCACCACTTCCTAGCGGGAGCCAGGGGGAGACCCAGTACTTC.

The rearrangement uses TRBV7-9 and TRBJ2-7; D call uncertain. Trimming cost V 5 bases and J 7 bases, with 9 bases left between them. Germline values: CDR1 SEHNR, CDR2 FQNEAQ (reference sequence). The CDR3 sequence is 11 residues long. In DNA form, the CDR3 reads TGTGCCAGCAGCAACCAGTGGGAGCAGTACTTC. It codes for CASSNQWEQYF. The full variable domain, rest sourced from reference TRBV7-9 and TRBJ2-7, is DTGVSQNPRHKITKRGQNVTFRCDPISEHNRLYWYRQTLGQGPEFLTYFQNEAQLEKSRLLSDRFSAERPKGSFSTLEIQRTEQGDSAMYLCASSNQWEQYFGPGTRLTVT.

The chain employs TRBV9 and TRBJ1-2; 9 bases align to TRBD1. The CDR3 totals 17 residues. With 4 bases clipped from V and 1 base from J, the junction kept 11 bases outside the gene matches. CDR1 SGDLS and CDR2 YYNGEE come from the germline V gene. The CDR3 bases are TGTGCCAGCAGCCCCCGGGACAGGGCTTATCTTAACTATGGCTACACCTTC. Translation: CASSPRDRAYLNYGYTF.

V gene TRBV27 combines with J gene TRBJ2-2; a possible D gene is TRBD2 (6 bases). V shed 3 bases and J shed 6 bases, with 23 bases lying between them. The CDR3 length is 18 residues. The V gene's germline CDR1 is MNHEY and CDR2 SMNVEV (reference sequence). CDR3 residues: CASSFSRSGLRGPGELFF. The DNA for the CDR3 is TGTGCCAGCAGTTTCTCCAGGTCGGGACTTCGGGGCCCCGGGGAGCTGTTTTTT.

The CDR3 DNA follows: TGTGCCTGGAATTGGGGTTCGACCCAGTACTTC. As protein: CAWNWGSTQYF. The V call is TRBV30, the J call TRBJ2-5, with unresolved D. Germline values: CDR1 GTSNPN, CDR2 SVGIG (reference sequence). This CDR3 has 11 amino acids. Trimming took off 4 bases at V and 7 bases at J, with 10 bases between the two ends.

Comments on this clone: This may stem from a read error, because a much larger clone lies one nucleotide away. The chain uses TRBV7-9 and TRBJ2-6; 7 nucleotides line up with TRBD2. The germline V gene has CDR1 SEHNR and CDR2 FQNEAQ (reference sequence). The CDR3 contains 16 residues. CDR3 nucleotides: TGTGCCAGCAGCCAAGATCTAGGGAGCGGGGCCAACGTCCCGACTTTC. This translates into CASSQDLGSGANVPTF.

The rearrangement uses TRBV14 and TRBJ2-7; 8 bases fit TRBD1. Per the germline V gene, CDR1 is SGHDN and CDR2 is FVKESK. CDR3 size: 16 residues. Trimming at V came to 2 bases and at J to 0 bases, leaving 6 bases not matched to a gene. CDR3 DNA: TGTGCCAGCAGCCAACGACAGGGGACCAACTCCTACGAGCAGTACTTC. This codes for CASSQRQGTNSYEQYF. The complete variable domain, with remaining parts taken from reference TRBV14 and TRBJ2-7, reads EAGVTQFPSHSVIEKGQTVTLRCDPISGHDNLYWYRRVMGKEIKFLLHFVKESKQDESGMPNNRFLAERTGGTYSTLKVQPAELEDSGVYFCASSQRQGTNSYEQYFGPGTRLTVT.

The chain combines TRBV29-1 with TRBJ1-2; D ambiguous. This CDR3 contains 12 residues. Trimming removed 7 bases from V and 8 bases from J, with 17 bases in between. Germline V gives CDR1 SQVTM, CDR2 ANQGSEA. The CDR3: CSEISGREGYTF. Here the CDR3 DNA reads TGCAGCGAGATATCGGGCCGTGAGGGCTACACCTTC. The variable domain in full, completed from reference TRBV29-1 and TRBJ1-2, reads SAVISQKPSRDICQRGTSLTIQCQVDSQVTMMFWYRQQPGQSLTLIATANQGSEATYESGFVIDKFPISRPNLTFSTLTVSNMSPEDSSIYLCSEISGREGYTFGSGTRLTVV.

Concerning this clone itself: It may be a read error: a sequence one base away is much more abundant. The same CDR3 also results from other DNA sequences found in this sample. J is TRBJ2-7 and V is TRBV5-4; TRBD1 agrees at 7 bases. The ends lost 4 bases at V and 2 bases at J; junction bases unmatched: 3. CDR1 is SGHNT, CDR2 YYREEE, per germline (reference sequence). The CDR3 contains 13 residues. DNA for the CDR3: TGTGCCAGCAGCCGGGACAGAACCTACGAGCAGTACTTC. It codes for CASSRDRTYEQYF.

The gene calls are TRBV2 and TRBJ2-2; tentatively, D is TRBD2 (5 bases). The V end was cut by 2 bases, the J end by 7 bases, with 11 bases between. CDR3 length: 14 residues. CDR1 and CDR2 (germline): SNHLY, FYNNEI. This CDR3 is CASSEPAGGGELFF. The CDR3, as DNA: TGTGCCAGCAGTGAACCTGCGGGTGGCGGGGAGCTGTTTTTT.

The chain carries TRBV2 and TRBJ1-2; 8 positions agree with TRBD1. In germline, CDR1 is SNHLY, CDR2 FYNNEI. The CDR3 runs to 14 residues. Trimming at V came to 4 bases and at J to 4 bases, leaving 5 bases not matched to a gene. The CDR3 sequence is CASSVYGQGYGYTF. In DNA, the CDR3 is TGTGCCAGCAGTGTATATGGACAGGGCTATGGCTACACCTTC.

The V gene is TRBV5-6, the J gene TRBJ2-1, with D uncertain. With 4 bases removed from V and 5 bases from J, the gap between germline ends came to 16 bases. Germline V gene sequence: CDR1 SGHDT, CDR2 YYEEEE. CDR3 length: 15 residues. This CDR3 reads CASSNRADGDNEQFF. The CDR3 coding sequence is TGTGCCAGCAGCAACAGAGCTGATGGGGACAATGAGCAGTTCTTC.